The source of this TCR beta chain is a study of regulatory T cells in long-lasting Graves disease. The table lists this clonotype with many counts. Its antigen is currently unknown. Time point here: newly diagnosed GD, antithyroid drugs for less than 3 months. From PBMCs, RNA was extracted and then used to make the TCR library. Building of the TCR beta libraries involved iRepertoire HTBI primers and Arm-PCR of CDR3 regions. TCRdb re-derived calls from the multiplex PCR reads in MiXCR, one entry per CDR3 protein. The sample has 500,000 to 700,000 distinct CDR3 sequences, approximately 15% seen once; the top ten hold 15% to 20%. The V gene lost 4 bases and the J gene lost 6 bases, with 8 bases spanning the gap. The CDR3 runs to 12 residues. Whole-study findings and limits: Compared with new cases, persistent Graves' patients showed reduced TCR diversity.

The same specimen was also included in a second study, on T cells in Graves' hyperthyroidism and ophthalmopathy. This second study notes: Most expanded thyroid clonotypes above 0.001 also appeared in blood.

This specimen consisted of peripheral blood mononuclear cells (PBMCs), obtained at new diagnosis, from a patient treated with antithyroid drugs. The gene calls are TRBV12-3 or TRBV12-4 and TRBJ2-3, with D unresolved. The TCR sequence derives from a woman aged 25 to 45 with Graves disease. CDR3 residues: CASSYSRDTQYF. The CDR3 bases are TGTGCCAGCAGTTACTCCAGGGATACGCAGTATTTT.